Detailed here is one TCR beta chain. PCR was performed using 60 Vbeta and 13 Jbeta primers. The data were produced by immunoSEQ multiplex PCR, yet TCRdb's version contains in-frame clones alone and is incomplete. This sample yields 130,000 to 150,000 clones, of which about 80% are seen a single time; roughly 2.9% belongs to the top ten. The V gene end was trimmed by 1 base and the J gene end by 4 bases; junction bases not matched to a gene: 5. Germline V lookup: CDR1 LNHDA, CDR2 SQIVND (reference sequence). The CDR3 totals 15 residues. This entry is derived from a study of cytomegalovirus exposure and HLA in healthy donors.

The source of this sequence is a female donor in good health and CMV-seronegative. The sample comprised PBMCs. This chain uses TRBV19 with TRBJ2-5; 8 positions match TRBD2. The CDR3 sequence is CASSIGSGGGETQYF. The CDR3 DNA is TGTGCCAGTAGTATAGGGAGCGGGGGCGGAGAGACCCAGTACTTC.